This entry concerns a single TCR beta chain. The data stem from a study of blood T cell repertoires in COVID-19. About the research overall: Acute-phase and convalescent COVID-19 samples originated in the United States, Italy and Spain. T cells, B-cell-depleted T cells, or PBMCs provided the cDNA or gDNA that served as material.

V lost 2 bases, J lost 2 bases, and 17 bases lay in between. The CDR3 extends over 17 amino acids. Germline loops: CDR1 SGHAT, CDR2 FQNNGV. Measured with immunoSEQ multiplex PCR; TCRdb has only the in-frame clones, and not every one. The sample holds around 200,000 clones, around 80% seen once. This receptor was obtained from a man between 25 and 39 years old with active or convalescent COVID-19. The J gene is TRBJ2-3, the V gene TRBV11-2, with D maybe TRBD2 (5 bases). Sequenced input: peripheral blood. The CDR3 region is CASSLRYSPGTTDTQYF. The CDR3 coding sequence is TGTGCCAGCAGCTTAAGATACTCCCCGGGAACCACAGATACGCAGTATTTT.